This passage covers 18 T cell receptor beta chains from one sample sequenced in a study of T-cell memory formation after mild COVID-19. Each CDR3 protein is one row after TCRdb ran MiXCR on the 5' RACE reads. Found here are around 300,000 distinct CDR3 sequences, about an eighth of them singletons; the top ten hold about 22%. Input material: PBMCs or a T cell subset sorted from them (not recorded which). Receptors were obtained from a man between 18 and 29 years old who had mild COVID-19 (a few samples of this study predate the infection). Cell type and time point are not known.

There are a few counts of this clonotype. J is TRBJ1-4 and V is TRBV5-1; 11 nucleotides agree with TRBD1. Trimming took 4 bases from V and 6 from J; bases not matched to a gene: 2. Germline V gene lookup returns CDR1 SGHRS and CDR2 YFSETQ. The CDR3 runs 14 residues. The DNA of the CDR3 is TGCGCCAGCAGCAAGGGACAGGGGGATGAAAAACTGTTTTTT. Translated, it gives CASSKGQGDEKLFF.

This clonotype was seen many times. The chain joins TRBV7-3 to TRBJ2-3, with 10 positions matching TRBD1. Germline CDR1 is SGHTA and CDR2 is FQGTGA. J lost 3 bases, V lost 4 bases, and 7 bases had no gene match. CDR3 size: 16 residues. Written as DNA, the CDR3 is TGTGCCAGCAGCTCGTCGACAGGGGGCCTGACAGATACGCAGTATTTT. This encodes CASSSSTGGLTDTQYF. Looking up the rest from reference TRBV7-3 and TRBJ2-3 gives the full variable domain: GAGVSQTPSNKVTEKGKYVELRCDPISGHTALYWYRQSLGQGPEFLIYFQGTGAADDSGLPNDRFFAVRPEGSVSTLKIQRTERGDSAVYLCASSSSTGGLTDTQYFGPGTRLTVL.

CDR3 amino acids: CASSEGDAAEAFF. The CDR3 DNA sequence: TGTGCCAGCAGTGAAGGGGATGCCGCTGAAGCTTTCTTT. The J gene is TRBJ1-1, the V gene TRBV2; D ambiguous. This CDR3 has 13 residues. The V and J ends lost 1 base and 6 bases respectively, with 9 bases between them. CDR1 is SNHLY and CDR2 is FYNNEI in the germline V gene.

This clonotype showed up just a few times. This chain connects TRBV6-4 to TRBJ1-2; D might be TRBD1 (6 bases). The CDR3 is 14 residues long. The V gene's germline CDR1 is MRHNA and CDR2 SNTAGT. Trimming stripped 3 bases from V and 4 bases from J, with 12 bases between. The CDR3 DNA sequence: TGTGCCAGCAGTGAGCAACAGGGTTCCTATGGCTACACCTTC. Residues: CASSEQQGSYGYTF.

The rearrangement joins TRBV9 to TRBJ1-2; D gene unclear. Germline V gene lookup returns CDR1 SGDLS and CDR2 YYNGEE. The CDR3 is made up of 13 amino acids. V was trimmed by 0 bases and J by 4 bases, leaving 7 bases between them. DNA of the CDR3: TGTGCCAGCAGCGTAGAAGGGTCCTATGGCTACACCTTC. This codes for CASSVEGSYGYTF.

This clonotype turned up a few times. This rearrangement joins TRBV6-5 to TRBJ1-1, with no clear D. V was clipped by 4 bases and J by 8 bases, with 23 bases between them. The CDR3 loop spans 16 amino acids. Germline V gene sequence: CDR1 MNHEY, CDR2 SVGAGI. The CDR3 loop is CASSSPGPPHRLEAFF. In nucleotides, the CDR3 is TGTGCCAGCAGTTCCCCCGGGCCCCCACACCGACTCGAAGCTTTCTTT.

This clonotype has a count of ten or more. This CDR3 reads CASSVRGQPQHF. CDR3 coding DNA: TGTGCCAGCAGCGTGAGAGGACAGCCCCAGCATTTT. V gene TRBV7-2 combines with J gene TRBJ1-5, with D unresolved. V shed 5 bases and J shed 7 bases, with 9 bases lying between them. The CDR3 length is 12 residues. CDR1 and CDR2 from the germline V gene are SGHTA and FQGNSA.

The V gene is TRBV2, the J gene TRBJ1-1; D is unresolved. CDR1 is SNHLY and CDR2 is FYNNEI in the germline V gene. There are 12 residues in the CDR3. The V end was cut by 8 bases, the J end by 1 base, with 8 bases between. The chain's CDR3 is CASYRENTEAFF. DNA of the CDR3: TGTGCCAGCTATAGAGAGAACACTGAAGCTTTCTTT.

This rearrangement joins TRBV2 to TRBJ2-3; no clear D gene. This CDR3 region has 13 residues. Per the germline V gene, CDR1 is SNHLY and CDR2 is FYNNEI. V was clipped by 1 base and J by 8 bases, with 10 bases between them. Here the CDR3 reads CASSEGLRGTQYF. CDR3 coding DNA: TGTGCCAGCAGTGAAGGGTTAAGAGGTACGCAGTATTTT.

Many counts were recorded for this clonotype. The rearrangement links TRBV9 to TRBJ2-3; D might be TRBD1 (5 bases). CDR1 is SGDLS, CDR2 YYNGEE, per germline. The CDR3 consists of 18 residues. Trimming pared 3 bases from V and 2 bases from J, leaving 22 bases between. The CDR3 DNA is TGTGCCAGCAGCGCCGAGAAGCCTGGGGCCCGAATCACAGATACGCAGTATTTT. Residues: CASSAEKPGARITDTQYF.

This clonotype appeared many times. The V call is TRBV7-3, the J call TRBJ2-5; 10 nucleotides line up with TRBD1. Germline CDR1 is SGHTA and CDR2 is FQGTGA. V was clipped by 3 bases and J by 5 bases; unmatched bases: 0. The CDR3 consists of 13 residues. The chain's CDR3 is CASSLTGGETQYF. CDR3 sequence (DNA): TGTGCCAGCAGCTTGACAGGGGGCGAGACCCAGTACTTC.

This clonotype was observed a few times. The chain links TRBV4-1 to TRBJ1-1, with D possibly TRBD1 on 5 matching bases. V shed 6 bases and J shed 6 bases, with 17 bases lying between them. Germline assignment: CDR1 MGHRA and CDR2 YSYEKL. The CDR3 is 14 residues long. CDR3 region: CASSYQRQSAEAFF. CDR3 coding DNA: TGCGCCAGCAGTTACCAGCGACAGTCCGCTGAAGCTTTCTTT.

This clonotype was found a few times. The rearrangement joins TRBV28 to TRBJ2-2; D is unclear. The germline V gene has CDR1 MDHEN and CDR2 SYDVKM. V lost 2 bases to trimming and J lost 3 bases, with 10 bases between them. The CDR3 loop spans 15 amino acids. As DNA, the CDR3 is TGTGCCAGCAGTTTACGGGCGACTCACACCGGGGAGCTGTTTTTT. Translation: CASSLRATHTGELFF.

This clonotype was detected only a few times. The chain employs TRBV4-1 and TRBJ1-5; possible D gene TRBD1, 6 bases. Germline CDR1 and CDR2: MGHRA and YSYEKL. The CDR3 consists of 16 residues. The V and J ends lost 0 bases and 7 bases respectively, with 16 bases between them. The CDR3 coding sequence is TGCGCCAGCAGCCAAGATCGGAGGGGGGGGCCCCAGCCCCAGCATTTT. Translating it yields CASSQDRRGGPQPQHF.

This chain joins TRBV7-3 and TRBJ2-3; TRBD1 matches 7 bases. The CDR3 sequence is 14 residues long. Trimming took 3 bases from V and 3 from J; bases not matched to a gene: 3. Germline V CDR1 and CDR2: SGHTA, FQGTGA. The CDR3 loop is CASSLKGATDTQYF. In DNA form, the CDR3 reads TGTGCCAGCAGCTTGAAGGGGGCGACAGATACGCAGTATTTT.

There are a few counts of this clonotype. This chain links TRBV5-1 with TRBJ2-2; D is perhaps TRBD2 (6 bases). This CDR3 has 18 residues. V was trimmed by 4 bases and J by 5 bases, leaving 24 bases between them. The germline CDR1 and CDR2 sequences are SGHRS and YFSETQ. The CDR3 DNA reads TGCGCCAGCAGCAGCGAACTAACAGCGCCGGGGGTAACCGGGGAGCTGTTTTTT. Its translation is CASSSELTAPGVTGELFF. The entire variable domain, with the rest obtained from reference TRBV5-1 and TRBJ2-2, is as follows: KAGVTQTPRYLIKTRGQQVTLSCSPISGHRSVSWYQQTPGQGLQFLFEYFSETQRNKGNFPGRFSGRQFSNSRSEMNVSTLELGDSALYLCASSSELTAPGVTGELFFGEGSRLTVL.

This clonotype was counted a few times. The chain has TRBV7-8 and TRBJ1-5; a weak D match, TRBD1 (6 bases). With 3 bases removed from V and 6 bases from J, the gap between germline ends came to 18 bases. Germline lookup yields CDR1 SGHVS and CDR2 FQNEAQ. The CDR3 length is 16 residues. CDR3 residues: CASSLGGGHGGQPQHF. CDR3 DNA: TGTGCCAGCAGCTTGGGTGGGGGACACGGGGGTCAGCCCCAGCATTTT.

The CDR3 DNA follows: TGTGCCAGCAGCTTGAGTGACAGGGGGCGCTCTAGAGGGCAGTATTTT. Protein: CASSLSDRGRSRGQYF. The rearrangement joins TRBV7-6 to TRBJ2-3, with TRBD1 identical over 10 bases. The V gene end was trimmed by 3 bases and the J gene end by 11 bases; junction bases not matched to a gene: 14. This CDR3 is built from 16 residues. Germline loops: CDR1 SGHVS, CDR2 FNYEAQ.